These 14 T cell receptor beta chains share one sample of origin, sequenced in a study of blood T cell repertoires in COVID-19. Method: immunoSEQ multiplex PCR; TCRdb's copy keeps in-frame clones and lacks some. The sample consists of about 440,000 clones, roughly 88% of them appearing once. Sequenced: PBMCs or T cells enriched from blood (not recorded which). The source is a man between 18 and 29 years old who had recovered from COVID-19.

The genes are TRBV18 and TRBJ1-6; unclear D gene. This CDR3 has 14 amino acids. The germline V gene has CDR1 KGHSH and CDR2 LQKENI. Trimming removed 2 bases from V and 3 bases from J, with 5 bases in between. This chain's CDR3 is CASSPGSYNSPLHF. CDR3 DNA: TGTGCCAGCTCACCAGGGAGCTATAATTCACCCCTCCACTTT.

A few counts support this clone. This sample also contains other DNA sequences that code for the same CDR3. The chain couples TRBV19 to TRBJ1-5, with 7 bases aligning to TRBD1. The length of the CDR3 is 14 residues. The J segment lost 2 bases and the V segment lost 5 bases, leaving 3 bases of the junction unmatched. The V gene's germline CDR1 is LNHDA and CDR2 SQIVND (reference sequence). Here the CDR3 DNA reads TGTGCCAGTAGTCCTGGACAGGGCAATCAGCCCCAGCATTTT. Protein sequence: CASSPGQGNQPQHF.

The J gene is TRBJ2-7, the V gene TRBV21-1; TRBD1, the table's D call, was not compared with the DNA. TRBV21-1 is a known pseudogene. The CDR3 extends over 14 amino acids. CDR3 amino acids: CASSHRQASYEQYF. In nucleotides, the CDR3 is TGTGCCAGCTCTCATCGACAGGCTTCCTACGAGCAGTACTTC.

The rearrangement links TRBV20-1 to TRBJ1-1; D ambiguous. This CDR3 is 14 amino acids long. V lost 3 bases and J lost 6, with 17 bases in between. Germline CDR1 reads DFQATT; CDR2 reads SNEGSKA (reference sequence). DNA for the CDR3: TGCAGTGCTAGTTTTTCGGTGAAACCCCCTGAAGCTTTCTTT. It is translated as CSASFSVKPPEAFF.

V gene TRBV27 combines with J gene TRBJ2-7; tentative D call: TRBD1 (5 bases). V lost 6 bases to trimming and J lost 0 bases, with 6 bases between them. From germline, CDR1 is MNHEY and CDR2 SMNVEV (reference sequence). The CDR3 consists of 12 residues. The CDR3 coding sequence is TGTGCCAGCAGGGACAACTCCTACGAGCAGTACTTC. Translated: CASRDNSYEQYF.

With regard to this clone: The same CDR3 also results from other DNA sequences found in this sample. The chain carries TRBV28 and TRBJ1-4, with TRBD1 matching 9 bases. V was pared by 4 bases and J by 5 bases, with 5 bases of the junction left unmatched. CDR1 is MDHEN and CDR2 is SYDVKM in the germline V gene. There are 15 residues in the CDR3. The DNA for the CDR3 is TGTGCCAGCAGTTCCCCGGGACAGGGAAATGAAAAACTGTTTTTT. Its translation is CASSSPGQGNEKLFF.

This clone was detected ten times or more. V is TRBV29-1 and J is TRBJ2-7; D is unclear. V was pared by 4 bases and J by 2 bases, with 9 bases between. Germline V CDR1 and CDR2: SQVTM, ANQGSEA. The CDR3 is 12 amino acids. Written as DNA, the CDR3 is TGCAGCGTTGGGCCCGATACCTACGAGCAGTACTTC. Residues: CSVGPDTYEQYF.

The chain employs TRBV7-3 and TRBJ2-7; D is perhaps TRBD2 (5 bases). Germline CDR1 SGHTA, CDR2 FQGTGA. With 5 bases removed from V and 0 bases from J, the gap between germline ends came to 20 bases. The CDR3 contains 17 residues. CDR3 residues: CASSLYGPMGSSYEQYF. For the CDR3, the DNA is TGTGCCAGCAGCCTGTACGGTCCTATGGGGAGCTCCTACGAGCAGTACTTC.

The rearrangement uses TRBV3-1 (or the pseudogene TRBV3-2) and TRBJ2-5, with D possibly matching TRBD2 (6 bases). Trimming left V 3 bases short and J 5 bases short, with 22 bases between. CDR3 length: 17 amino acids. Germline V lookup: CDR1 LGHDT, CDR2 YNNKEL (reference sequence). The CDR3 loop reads CASSHSWGDRAWETQYF. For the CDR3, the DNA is TGTGCCAGCAGCCACAGTTGGGGGGACCGGGCCTGGGAGACCCAGTACTTC.

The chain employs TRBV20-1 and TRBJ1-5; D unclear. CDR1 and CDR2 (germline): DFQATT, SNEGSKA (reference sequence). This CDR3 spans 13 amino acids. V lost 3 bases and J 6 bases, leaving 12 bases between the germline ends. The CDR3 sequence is CSASPGVGQPQHF. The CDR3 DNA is TGCAGTGCTAGTCCCGGGGTCGGTCAGCCCCAGCATTTT.

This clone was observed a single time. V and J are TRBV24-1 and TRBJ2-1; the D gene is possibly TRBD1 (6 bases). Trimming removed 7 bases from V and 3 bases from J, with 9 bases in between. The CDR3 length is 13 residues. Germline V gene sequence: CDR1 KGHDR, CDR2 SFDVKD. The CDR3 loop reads CATRDSYYNEQFF. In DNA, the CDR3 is TGTGCCACCAGGGACAGCTACTACAATGAGCAGTTCTTC.

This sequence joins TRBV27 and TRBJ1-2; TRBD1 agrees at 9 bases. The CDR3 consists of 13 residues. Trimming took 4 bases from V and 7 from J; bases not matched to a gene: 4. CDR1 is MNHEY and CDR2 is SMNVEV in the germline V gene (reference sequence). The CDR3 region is CASSSRDRVGYTF. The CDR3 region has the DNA TGTGCCAGCAGTTCCCGGGACAGGGTTGGCTACACCTTC.

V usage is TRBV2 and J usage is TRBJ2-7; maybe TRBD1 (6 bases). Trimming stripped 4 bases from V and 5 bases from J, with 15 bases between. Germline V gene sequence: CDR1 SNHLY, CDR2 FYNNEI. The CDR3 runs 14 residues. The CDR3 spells CASSVGQGSDEQYF. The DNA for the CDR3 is TGTGCCAGCAGTGTCGGTCAGGGGAGTGACGAGCAGTACTTC.

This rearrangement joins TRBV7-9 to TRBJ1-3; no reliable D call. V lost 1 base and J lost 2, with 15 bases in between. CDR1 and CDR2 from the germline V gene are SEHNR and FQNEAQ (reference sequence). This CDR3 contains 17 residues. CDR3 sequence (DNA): TGTGCCAGCAGCTTAGGTCCAAACGGGATTCCTGGAAACACCATATATTTT. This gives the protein CASSLGPNGIPGNTIYF.